This T cell receptor beta chain came from a study of blood T cell repertoires in COVID-19. The method was immunoSEQ multiplex PCR; TCRdb's version includes in-frame clones alone and lacks a portion of them. Among hundreds of thousands of clones listed, around nine tenths were seen once. The sequence was obtained from a human donor in a cohort sampled during active COVID-19. Sequenced input: peripheral blood.

CDR3 DNA sequence: TGTGCCAGCAACTCGGGGGAGTACTCCTACGAGCAGTACTTC. Its protein is CASNSGEYSYEQYF. The chain links TRBV2 to TRBJ2-7, with a weak D call TRBD2 (6 bases). V lost 7 bases and J 0 bases, leaving 13 bases between the germline ends. Per germline, CDR1 SNHLY and CDR2 FYNNEI. The CDR3 runs to 14 residues. Using reference TRBV2 and TRBJ2-7 for the parts outside the CDR3, the full variable domain is EPEVTQTPSHQVTQMGQEVILRCVPISNHLYFYWYRQILGQKVEFLVSFYNNEISEKSEIFDDQFSVERPDGSNFTLKIRSTKLEDSAMYFCASNSGEYSYEQYFGPGTRLTVT.